This is a list of T cell receptor beta chains from one sample in a study of persistence of HIV-infected CD4 T cells. This table comes from immunoSEQ multiplex PCR, and its TCRdb copy is limited to in-frame clones, with some not included. The table lists about 39,000 clones, about 85% of them singletons. These receptors' targets are unknown. The sequencing used cultured CD4+ T cells from PBMCs, collected from a patient who received antiretroviral therapy. The source is an adult with HIV. The donor label of this sample is uncertain. The CDR3 runs from the conserved cysteine through the conserved F or W. Each record gives: CDR3 length, V gene, D gene, clone size, J gene, CDR3 protein, CDR3 DNA. A D gene is named only where the DNA matches it firmly. Not every row has a clone size; where given, it reads once, few, many or a size class.

length: 15; V: TRBV6-5; D: TRBD1; size: NA; J: TRBJ1-3; CDR3: CASRRSGTVGNTIYF; DNA: TGTGCCAGCCGACGATCTGGGACAGTCGGAAACACCATATATTTT
length: 15; V: TRBV9; D: NA; size: NA; J: TRBJ2-7; CDR3: CASSPRGEAVYEQYF; DNA: TGTGCCAGCAGCCCACGGGGTGAAGCGGTTTACGAGCAGTACTTC
length: 13; V: TRBV9; D: NA; size: NA; J: TRBJ2-2; CDR3: CASTEGWSGELFF; DNA: TGTGCCAGTACCGAGGGATGGTCCGGGGAGCTGTTTTTT
length: 11; V: TRBV19; D: NA; size: NA; J: TRBJ2-3; CDR3: CASRLADTQYF; DNA: TGTGCCAGTAGGTTGGCAGATACGCAGTATTTT
length: 14; V: TRBV18; D: NA; size: NA; J: TRBJ2-7; CDR3: CASSPAGSSYEQYF; DNA: TGTGCCAGCTCACCGGCCGGTTCCTCCTACGAGCAGTACTTC
length: 13; V: TRBV3-1/TRBV3-2; D: NA; size: NA; J: TRBJ2-7; CDR3: CASSHRGGQGQYF; DNA: TGTGCCAGCAGCCATAGGGGGGGCCAGGGGCAGTACTTC
length: 17; V: TRBV19; D: TRBD2; size: NA; J: TRBJ2-3; CDR3: CASSIGRSGGYTDTQYF; DNA: TGTGCCAGTAGTATAGGGCGTAGCGGGGGGTACACAGATACGCAGTATTTT
length: 15; V: TRBV11-2; D: TRBD1; size: NA; J: TRBJ2-4; CDR3: CASSTDRVAKNIQYF; DNA: TGTGCCAGCAGTACCGACAGGGTAGCTAAAAACATTCAGTACTTC
length: 14; V: TRBV2; D: NA; size: NA; J: TRBJ1-1; CDR3: CASSRQELNTEAFF; DNA: TGTGCCAGCAGCCGACAGGAATTGAACACTGAAGCTTTCTTT
length: 12; V: TRBV29-1; D: NA; size: once; J: TRBJ1-2; CDR3: CSVETAGYGYTF; DNA: TGCAGCGTTGAGACCGCCGGATATGGCTACACCTTC
length: 17; V: TRBV12-5; D: TRBD1; size: few; J: TRBJ2-3; CDR3: CASGLGSTGASTDTQYF; DNA: TGTGCTAGTGGTTTGGGCTCCACAGGGGCTAGCACAGATACGCAGTATTTT